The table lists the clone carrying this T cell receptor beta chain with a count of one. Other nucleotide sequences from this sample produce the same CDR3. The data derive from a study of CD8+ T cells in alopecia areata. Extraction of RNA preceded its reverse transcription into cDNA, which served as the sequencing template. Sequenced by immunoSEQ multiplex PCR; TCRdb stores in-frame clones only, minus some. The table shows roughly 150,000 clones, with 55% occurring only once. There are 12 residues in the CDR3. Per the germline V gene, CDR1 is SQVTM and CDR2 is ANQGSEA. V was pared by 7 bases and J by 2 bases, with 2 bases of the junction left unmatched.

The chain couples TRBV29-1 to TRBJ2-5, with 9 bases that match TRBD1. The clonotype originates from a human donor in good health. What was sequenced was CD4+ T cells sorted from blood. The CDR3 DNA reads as TGCAGCGGTGGACAGGGGCAAGAGACCCAGTACTTC. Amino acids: CSGGQGQETQYF.